This T cell receptor (beta chain) was recorded in a study of T cell repertoires in cytomegalovirus infection (dated by TCRdb to between 2017 and 2020). Broadly, across the study: Donor HLA type was relevant to the analysis, as public TCR beta signatures indicated carriage of CMV infection together with the matching HLA type.

Comment on this clonotype: Its antigen is currently not known. The input lacks base qualities; no much larger clone sits a single base away.

For sequencing, an Illumina HiSeq 1500 was employed. TCRdb reworked the public reads: Q25 trimming with fastp, MiXCR clone assembly, productive beta chains retained. Each entry merges the rows of one CDR3 protein and shows their most common DNA and genes. This sample is represented by about 530,000 distinct CDR3 sequences; 26% of them were singletons. In total, the top ten clones hold approximately 13% of the sample. CDR1 and CDR2 are read off the germline V gene as MDHEN and SYDVKM. V is clipped by 6 bases and J by 0 bases, and the sequence between their germline boundaries is 21 bases long. From the cysteine up to the phenylalanine, the CDR3 has a length of 17 residues. Left in the record is the CDR3 DNA by itself, 51 bases read in frame from the first base. Broad study findings and their caveats: The ex vivo response was dominated by HLA-C-restricted CMV-specific TCR beta clonotypes, which also provided the single most frequent clonotype in two of eight donors. In both this cohort and an independent roughly 350-donor cohort, the cumulative frequency of public TCR beta family members distinguished carriers of CMV infection plus the relevant HLA type.

This receptor was taken from a human donor in good health (CMV status not recorded). Some clones in this sample may be carry-over from other donors' samples. The sample comprised PBMCs. Recombination joined TRBV28 with TRBJ2-7, with a tentative D gene TRBD1 over 5 matching bases. The DNA sequence is TGTGCCAGCAGCTATACTTTACAGGATTGGAGCTCCTACGAGCAGTACTTC. The translation is CASSYTLQDWSSYEQYF. Reference TRBV28 and TRBJ2-7 proteins supply the regions before and after the CDR3; the full variable domain is: DVKVTQSSRYLVKRTGEKVFLECVQDMDHENMFWYRQDPGLGLRLIYFSYDVKMKEKGDIPEGYSVSREKKERFSLILESASTNQTSMYLCASSYTLQDWSSYEQYFGPGTRLTVT.